This TCR beta chain was found in a study of blood T cell repertoires in COVID-19. The assay was immunoSEQ multiplex PCR, and TCRdb's table has in-frame clones only and misses some. Of roughly 260,000 clones listed, about nine tenths were seen once; the top ten hold 6% to 7%. Trimming shortened V by 8 bases and J by 2 bases, and 10 bases separated the two germline ends. From germline, CDR1 is LNHNV and CDR2 YYDKDF (reference sequence). The length of the CDR3 is 13 residues. Sample: PBMCs or T cells enriched from blood (not recorded which). J is TRBJ1-3 and V is TRBV15; D possibly corresponds to TRBD1 (5 bases). The TCR comes from a woman in her twenties or thirties with acute COVID-19. This CDR3 reads CATLDNPGNTIYF. CDR3 nucleotides: TGTGCCACCCTGGACAACCCTGGAAACACCATATATTTT.